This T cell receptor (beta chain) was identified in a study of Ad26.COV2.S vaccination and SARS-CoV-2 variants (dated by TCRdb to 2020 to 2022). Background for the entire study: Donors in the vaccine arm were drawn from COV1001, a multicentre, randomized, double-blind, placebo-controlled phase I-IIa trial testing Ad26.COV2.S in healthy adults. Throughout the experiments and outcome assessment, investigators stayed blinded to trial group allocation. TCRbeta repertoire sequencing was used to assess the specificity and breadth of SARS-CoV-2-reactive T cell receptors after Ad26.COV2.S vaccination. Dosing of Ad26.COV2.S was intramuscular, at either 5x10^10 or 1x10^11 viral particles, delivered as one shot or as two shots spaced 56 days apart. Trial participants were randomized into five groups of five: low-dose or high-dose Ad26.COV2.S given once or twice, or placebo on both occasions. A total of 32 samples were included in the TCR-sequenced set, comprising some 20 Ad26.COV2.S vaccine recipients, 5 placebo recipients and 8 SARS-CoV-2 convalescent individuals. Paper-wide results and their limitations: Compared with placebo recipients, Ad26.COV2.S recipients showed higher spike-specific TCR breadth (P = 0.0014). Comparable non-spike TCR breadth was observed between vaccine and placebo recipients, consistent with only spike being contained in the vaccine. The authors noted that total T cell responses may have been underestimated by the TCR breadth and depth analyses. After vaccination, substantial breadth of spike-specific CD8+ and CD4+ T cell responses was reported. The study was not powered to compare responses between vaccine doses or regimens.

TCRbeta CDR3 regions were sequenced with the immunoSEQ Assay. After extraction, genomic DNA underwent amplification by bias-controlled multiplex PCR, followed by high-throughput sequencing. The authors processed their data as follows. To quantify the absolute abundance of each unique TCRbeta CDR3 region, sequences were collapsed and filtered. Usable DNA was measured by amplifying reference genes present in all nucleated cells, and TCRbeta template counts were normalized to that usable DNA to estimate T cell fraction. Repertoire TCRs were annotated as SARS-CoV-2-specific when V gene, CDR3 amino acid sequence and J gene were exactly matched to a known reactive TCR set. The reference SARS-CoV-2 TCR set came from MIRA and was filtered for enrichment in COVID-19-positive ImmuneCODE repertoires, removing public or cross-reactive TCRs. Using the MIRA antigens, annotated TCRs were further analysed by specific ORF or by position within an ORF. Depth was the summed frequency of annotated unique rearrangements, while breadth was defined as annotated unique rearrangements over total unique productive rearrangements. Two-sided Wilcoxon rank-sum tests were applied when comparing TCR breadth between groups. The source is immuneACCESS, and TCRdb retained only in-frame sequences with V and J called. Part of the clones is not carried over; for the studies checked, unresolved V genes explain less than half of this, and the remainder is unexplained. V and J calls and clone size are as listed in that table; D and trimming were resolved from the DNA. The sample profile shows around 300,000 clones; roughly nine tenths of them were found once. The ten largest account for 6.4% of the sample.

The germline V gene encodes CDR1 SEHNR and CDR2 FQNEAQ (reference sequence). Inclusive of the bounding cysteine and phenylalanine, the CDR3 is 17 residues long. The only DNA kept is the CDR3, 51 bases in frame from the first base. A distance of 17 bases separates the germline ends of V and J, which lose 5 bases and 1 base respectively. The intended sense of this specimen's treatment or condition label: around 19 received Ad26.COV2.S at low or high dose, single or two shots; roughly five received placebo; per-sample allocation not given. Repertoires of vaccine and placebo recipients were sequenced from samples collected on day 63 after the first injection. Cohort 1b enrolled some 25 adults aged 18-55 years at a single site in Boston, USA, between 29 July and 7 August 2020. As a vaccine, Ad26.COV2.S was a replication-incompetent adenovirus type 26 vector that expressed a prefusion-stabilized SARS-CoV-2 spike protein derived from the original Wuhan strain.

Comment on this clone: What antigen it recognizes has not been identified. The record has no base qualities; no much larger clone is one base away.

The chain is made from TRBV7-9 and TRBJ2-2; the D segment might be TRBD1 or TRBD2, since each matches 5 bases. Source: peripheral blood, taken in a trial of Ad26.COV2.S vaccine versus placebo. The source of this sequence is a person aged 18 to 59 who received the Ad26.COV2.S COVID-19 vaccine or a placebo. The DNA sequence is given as TGTGCCAGCAGCATCCTCCCGGGGACGTTGAACACCGGGGAGCTGTTTTTT. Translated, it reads CASSILPGTLNTGELFF.